This T cell receptor (beta chain) was profiled in a study of shared clonotypes between healthy human individuals. Broader study findings: Tissues were not sampled, only blood, and their repertoires likely differ.

Deep was the level used in running the assay. It was across several immunoSEQ plates that each subset's genomic DNA was evenly split. This table comes from immunoSEQ multiplex PCR, and its TCRdb copy is limited to in-frame clones, with some not included. Here the sample spans roughly 640,000 clones, less than 98% being singletons. With respect to this clone: Its antigen remains unidentified.

V shed 6 bases and J shed 4 bases, with 15 bases lying between them. From germline, CDR1 is MNHEY and CDR2 SVGAGI. This CDR3 is 14 amino acids long. The sample was naive CD4+ T cells sorted from blood. Subset indicated: CD45RA+ positively selected. The source is a woman aged 30 to 39 in good health. The V call is TRBV6-5, the J call TRBJ1-1; D might be TRBD1 (6 bases). CDR3 nucleotide sequence: TGTGCCAGCAGCTCCCTACAAGGGGGCACTGAAGCTTTCTTT. Its translation is CASSSLQGGTEAFF.